The 26 T cell receptor beta chains reported below all come from one sample, sequenced in a study of a mutant IDH1 vaccine in newly diagnosed glioma. Their cognate antigens are unknown. Time point meaning: week 35, safety follow-up. The vaccine gave 300 ug of a 20-mer mutant IDH1 peptide subcutaneously per dose. Measured with immunoSEQ multiplex PCR; TCRdb has only the in-frame clones, and not every one. Counted here are about 47,000 clones, more than 75% occurring once; the ten biggest clones make up around 6%. Specimen: PBMCs, collected from a glioma patient whose treatment included an IDH1 peptide vaccine. These receptors were obtained from a woman aged 40 to 50 with glioma.

The chain carries TRBV7-9 and TRBJ2-3, with TRBD2 matching over 10 bases. V shed 5 bases, J shed 1 base, and the junction held 3 bases outside the gene matches. CDR3 length: 15 amino acids. CDR1 SEHNR and CDR2 FQNEAQ come from the germline V gene (reference sequence). CDR3 sequence: CASSLGTSGTDTQYF. CDR3 DNA sequence: TGTGCCAGCAGCCTAGGGACTAGCGGCACAGATACGCAGTATTTT.

The chain recombines TRBV5-4 with TRBJ2-7; TRBD1 or TRBD2 may be the D gene (6 bases each). The CDR3 is made up of 15 amino acids. In germline, CDR1 is SGHNT, CDR2 YYREEE (reference sequence). The ends were cut back, 2 bases at V and 0 bases at J, with 12 bases in the middle. For the CDR3, the DNA is TGTGCCAGCAGCTTTAAGGGGGGACCCTCCTACGAGCAGTACTTC. It specifies CASSFKGGPSYEQYF. Full variable domain (outside the CDR3, taken from reference TRBV5-4 and TRBJ2-7): ETGVTQSPTHLIKTRGQQVTLRCSSQSGHNTVSWYQQALGQGPQFIFQYYREEENGRGNFPPRFSGLQFPNYSSELNVNALELDDSALYLCASSFKGGPSYEQYFGPGTRLTVT.

CDR3 loop: CASRYRGAYEQYF. CDR3 coding DNA: TGTGCCAGCAGATACCGAGGGGCCTACGAGCAGTACTTC. The chain uses TRBV6-5 and TRBJ2-7, with D tentatively TRBD1 or TRBD2 (5 bases each). V lost 6 bases and J 2 bases, leaving 11 bases between the germline ends. The CDR3 runs to 13 residues. The germline gives CDR1 MNHEY, CDR2 SVGAGI.

The DNA of the CDR3 is TGTGCCAGCAGAGTGAGCGGGAGGGCCCACAATGAGCAGTTCTTC. It is translated as CASRVSGRAHNEQFF. The chain carries TRBV6-5 and TRBJ2-1; TRBD2 matches at 10 bases. Trimming cost V 6 bases and J 5 bases; bases outside gene matches: 7. The germline gives CDR1 MNHEY, CDR2 SVGAGI. The CDR3 is 15 amino acids.

A single count supports this clone. V is TRBV19 and J is TRBJ1-4, with D possibly matching TRBD1 (6 bases). V was cut by 3 bases and J by 5 bases, with 16 bases left in between. The germline CDR1 and CDR2 sequences are LNHDA and SQIVND (reference sequence). This CDR3 has 16 amino acids. In nucleotides, the CDR3 is TGTGCCAGTAGTATCCGACCTGAAGGGGGAAATGAAAAACTGTTTTTT. The encoded protein is CASSIRPEGGNEKLFF.

This rearrangement joins TRBV4-3 to TRBJ1-1; tentative D call: TRBD1 (5 bases). V lost 0 bases to trimming and J lost 7 bases, with 9 bases between them. The CDR3 has 13 residues. Germline values: CDR1 LGHNA, CDR2 YSLEER. The CDR3 DNA reads as TGCGCCAGCAGCCAAGAGAGGGGAGGTGAAGCTTTCTTT. Amino acid sequence: CASSQERGGEAFF.

The CDR3 nucleotides are TGCGCCAGCAGTCGGACTAACTTGAGCTATGAGCAGTTCTTC. This sequence encodes CASSRTNLSYEQFF. The chain couples TRBV23-1 to TRBJ2-1, with a possible D match to TRBD2 (6 bases). TRBV23-1 is marked as an open reading frame, function uncertain. The length of the CDR3 is 14 residues. V shed 4 bases and J shed 8 bases, with 15 bases lying between them.

V usage is TRBV4-1 and J usage is TRBJ2-5, with D hard to call. Germline CDR1 MGHRA, CDR2 YSYEKL. The ends were cut back, 1 base at V and 4 bases at J, with 4 bases in the middle. The CDR3 is 12 residues long. CDR3 sequence reads: CASSQVLETQYF. The DNA of the CDR3 is TGCGCCAGCAGCCAAGTGCTAGAGACCCAGTACTTC.

V is TRBV7-2 and J is TRBJ2-1, with D perhaps TRBD2 (6 bases). Trimming took 2 bases from V and 0 from J, leaving 20 bases between them. This CDR3 has 19 residues. Germline loops: CDR1 SGHTA, CDR2 FQGNSA. The CDR3 reads CASSLIIGGTPSSYNEQFF. In DNA, the CDR3 is TGTGCCAGCAGCTTAATAATAGGAGGGACTCCAAGCTCCTACAATGAGCAGTTCTTC.

This CDR3 is CASSQDRTGPNYGYTF. The CDR3, as DNA: TGCGCCAGCAGCCAAGACCGGACAGGACCTAACTATGGCTACACCTTC. V gene TRBV4-1 combines with J gene TRBJ1-2; 7 bases line up with TRBD1. The CDR3 extends over 16 amino acids. The V and J ends lost 0 bases and 0 bases, in that order; junction bases with no gene match: 4. Germline loops: CDR1 MGHRA, CDR2 YSYEKL.

The CDR3 DNA is TGTGCCAGCTCACCAGACAGAAACTACGAGCAGTACTTC. Translating gives CASSPDRNYEQYF. The chain carries TRBV18 and TRBJ2-7; the D gene is possibly TRBD1 (5 bases). V lost 2 bases, J lost 3 bases, and 8 bases lay in between. The CDR3 contains 13 residues. The V gene's germline CDR1 is KGHSH and CDR2 LQKENI.

The chain couples TRBV4-2 to TRBJ2-1; TRBD2 aligns across 7 bases. J was trimmed by 0 bases and V by 3 bases; bases with no gene match: 5. Germline V lookup: CDR1 LGHNA, CDR2 YNFKEQ. The CDR3 runs to 16 residues. In DNA form, the CDR3 reads TGTGCCAGCAGCCAGACTGCTAGCGGCTCCTACAATGAGCAGTTCTTC. As protein: CASSQTASGSYNEQFF.

This chain joins TRBV5-1 and TRBJ2-1, with D unresolved. This CDR3 is built from 12 residues. Germline CDR1 and CDR2: SGHRS and YFSETQ. The germline V and J ends were trimmed by 6 bases and 8 bases, with 12 bases remaining between them. This CDR3 is CASKGRFDEQFF. The CDR3 DNA sequence: TGCGCCAGCAAAGGCAGGTTCGATGAGCAGTTCTTC.

The J gene is TRBJ2-5, the V gene TRBV19; 9 bases are a match to TRBD1. Losses at the gene ends were 5 bases for V and 5 bases for J; bases not matched to a gene: 9. CDR3 length: 15 residues. Looked up from germline, CDR1 is LNHDA and CDR2 is SQIVND (reference sequence). The CDR3 coding sequence is TGTGCCAGTAGTCCTGGGACAGGGTTGGGGGAGACCCAGTACTTC. Translation: CASSPGTGLGETQYF.

The chain carries TRBV13 and TRBJ2-2; D not certain. The V end was cut by 8 bases, the J end by 1 base, with 8 bases between. The germline V gene has CDR1 PRHDT and CDR2 FYEKMQ (reference sequence). This CDR3 has 13 residues. The CDR3 here is CASPAQNTGELFF. In DNA form, the CDR3 reads TGTGCCAGCCCAGCACAGAACACCGGGGAGCTGTTTTTT.

This clone showed up just once. This chain connects TRBV27 to TRBJ1-4; tentatively, D is TRBD1 (5 bases). CDR1 MNHEY and CDR2 SMNVEV come from the germline V gene (reference sequence). Between the trimmed V and J ends, which lost 1 base and 4 bases, there was a span of 13 bases. The CDR3 extends over 16 amino acids. CDR3 in amino acids: CASSLFWGNDNEKLFF. As DNA, the CDR3 is TGTGCCAGCAGTTTATTTTGGGGGAACGATAATGAAAAACTGTTTTTT.

In its sample, this clone was seen once. CDR3 amino acids: CASSSQGALMNTEAFF. The CDR3 DNA sequence: TGTGCCAGCAGCTCACAGGGGGCTTTGATGAACACTGAAGCTTTCTTT. The rearrangement uses TRBV7-2 and TRBJ1-1, with 9 bases aligning to TRBD1. Trimming at V came to 4 bases and at J to 0 bases, leaving 6 bases not matched to a gene. Germline V gene lookup returns CDR1 SGHTA and CDR2 FQGNSA. This CDR3 has 16 residues.

This clone was observed once. The chain has TRBV6-5 and TRBJ1-2; possibly TRBD1 for D (6 bases). Trimming took off 0 bases at V and 4 bases at J, with 9 bases between the two ends. This CDR3 has 14 amino acids. Germline CDR1 and CDR2: MNHEY and SVGAGI. The CDR3 loop is CASSYSNRAYGYTF. The CDR3 DNA reads as TGTGCCAGCAGTTACTCGAACAGGGCCTATGGCTACACCTTC.

This rearrangement joins TRBV28 to TRBJ2-1; 12 bases match TRBD2. Looked up from germline, CDR1 is MDHEN and CDR2 is SYDVKM. The CDR3 covers 17 residues. Trimming cost V 3 bases and J 1 base; bases outside gene matches: 4. The CDR3 DNA reads as TGTGCCAGCAGTTTCCCCGGACTAGCGGGGTCCTACAATGAGCAGTTCTTC. Translation: CASSFPGLAGSYNEQFF.

The chain links TRBV18 to TRBJ2-5; 11 nucleotides align to TRBD1. The germline V gene encodes CDR1 KGHSH and CDR2 LQKENI. The CDR3 is made up of 15 amino acids. Germline trimming cut 3 bases from V and 1 base from J; bases unmatched to any gene: 1. In DNA form, the CDR3 reads TGTGCCAGCTCACCGGGGACAGGGGGCCAAGAGACCCAGTACTTC. Its translation: CASSPGTGGQETQYF.

The V call is TRBV5-1, the J call TRBJ2-7; the match to TRBD2 covers 10 bases. In germline, CDR1 is SGHRS, CDR2 YFSETQ. The V gene end was trimmed by 1 base and the J gene end by 5 bases; junction bases not matched to a gene: 6. The CDR3 is 15 amino acids. The CDR3 sequence is CASSLTLAGAHEQYF. CDR3 nucleotides: TGCGCCAGCAGCTTGACGCTAGCGGGAGCCCACGAGCAGTACTTC.

This rearrangement joins TRBV9 to TRBJ2-3; D is unclear. This CDR3 is 14 amino acids long. Germline CDR1 and CDR2: SGDLS and YYNGEE. V was shortened by 5 bases and J by 0 bases, with 10 bases between the two germline ends. CDR3: CASSPTSSTDTQYF. In DNA form, the CDR3 reads TGTGCCAGCAGTCCAACCTCTAGCACAGATACGCAGTATTTT.

This clone was observed a few times. The chain recombines TRBV6-5 with TRBJ1-1, with TRBD1 as a possible D gene (5 bases). CDR1 and CDR2 (germline): MNHEY, SVGAGI. The CDR3 sequence is 15 residues long. V lost 5 bases to trimming and J lost 4 bases, with 17 bases between them. The CDR3 nucleotides are TGTGCCAGCAGTCGGGGCGTAGGGCTCGGCACTGAAGCTTTCTTT. As protein: CASSRGVGLGTEAFF.

The genes are TRBV20-1 and TRBJ2-5; D gene uncertain. Trimming took off 5 bases at V and 7 bases at J, with 11 bases between the two ends. The CDR3 consists of 11 residues. Germline values: CDR1 DFQATT, CDR2 SNEGSKA (reference sequence). DNA for the CDR3: TGCAGTGCTCTGGCCGCGCGGACCCAGTACTTC. Translating gives CSALAARTQYF.

The V call is TRBV7-2, the J call TRBJ2-7, with unresolved D. This CDR3 contains 11 residues. CDR1 and CDR2 (germline): SGHTA, FQGNSA. V dropped 3 bases and J dropped 3 bases, with 3 bases sitting between them. CDR3 in DNA: TGTGCCAGCAGCTTCTACTACGAGCAGTACTTC. Translating gives CASSFYYEQYF. The full variable domain, completed using reference TRBV7-2 and TRBJ2-7, is GAGVSQSPSNKVTEKGKDVELRCDPISGHTALYWYRQSLGQGLEFLIYFQGNSAPDKSGLPSDRFSAERTGGSVSTLTIQRTQQEDSAVYLCASSFYYEQYFGPGTRLTVT.

The V and J genes are TRBV11-2 and TRBJ2-1; TRBD2 matches 8 bases. Looked up from germline, CDR1 is SGHAT and CDR2 is FQNNGV. After removal of 2 bases from V and 0 bases from J, the junction contained 9 bases not matched to a gene. The CDR3 has 18 residues. The CDR3 nucleotides are TGTGCCAGCAGCTTAAGGCGGGGGGAACTGCGCTCCTACAATGAGCAGTTCTTC. It codes for CASSLRRGELRSYNEQFF.